This TCR beta chain was profiled in a study of shared clonotypes between healthy human individuals. Sequencing was at deep level. Profiling relied on immunoSEQ multiplex PCR, and the TCRdb table lists in-frame clones only, not all of them. The data show 2.5 million or so clones, with just over 90% seen just once and about 0.13% held by the top ten. The authors divided CD4+ cells into CD45RA+ naive and CD45RA-negative memory subsets. The CDR3 consists of 16 residues. The germline V gene encodes CDR1 MNHNY and CDR2 SVGAGI (reference sequence). Trimming took off 2 bases at V and 6 bases at J, with 18 bases between the two ends.

The rearrangement links TRBV6-6 to TRBJ2-3; no clear D gene. The sequenced sample consisted of naive CD4+ T cells sorted from blood. Sample subset: CD45RA+ positively selected. The source is a man between 18 and 29 years old in good health. CDR3 in amino acids: CASSYDATGTKDTQYF. CDR3 nucleotides: TGTGCCAGCAGTTACGATGCGACGGGTACGAAGGATACGCAGTATTTT.